This passage covers 30 T cell receptor beta chains from one sample sequenced in a study of blood T cell repertoires in COVID-19. Clones were read by immunoSEQ multiplex PCR, and TCRdb kept only the in-frame ones, dropping some. This sample has just over 75,000 clones, with approximately 88% found just once. Sequenced sample: peripheral blood. The receptors stem from a woman over 75 with active or convalescent COVID-19.

The V and J genes are TRBV7-2 and TRBJ2-3; 7 bases agree with TRBD2. The CDR3 sequence is 15 residues long. CDR1 and CDR2 (germline): SGHTA, FQGNSA. After removal of 0 bases from V and 4 bases from J, the junction contained 4 bases not matched to a gene. As DNA, the CDR3 is TGTGCCAGCAGCTTAGCACGACTAGCCGCAGATACGCAGTATTTT. Translated: CASSLARLAADTQYF.

The rearrangement joins TRBV28 to TRBJ2-7; D possibly corresponds to TRBD1 (5 bases). The germline CDR1 and CDR2 sequences are MDHEN and SYDVKM. Trimming removed 3 bases from V and 1 base from J, with 16 bases in between. This CDR3 has 16 residues. Written as DNA, the CDR3 is TGTGCCAGCAGTTTTAAGGCTTGGGCAGGGTCCTACGAGCAGTACTTC. Translated, it gives CASSFKAWAGSYEQYF. Variable domain in full (rest from reference TRBV28 and TRBJ2-7): DVKVTQSSRYLVKRTGEKVFLECVQDMDHENMFWYRQDPGLGLRLIYFSYDVKMKEKGDIPEGYSVSREKKERFSLILESASTNQTSMYLCASSFKAWAGSYEQYFGPGTRLTVT.

The chain joins TRBV11-3 to TRBJ2-5, with 10 bases identical to TRBD1. The CDR3 loop spans 15 amino acids. Germline CDR1 SGHNT, CDR2 YENEEA. V shed 1 base, J shed 5 bases, and the junction held 4 bases outside the gene matches. CDR3 nucleotide sequence: TGTGCCAGCAGCTTAGGGACAGGGGGTAGCGAGACCCAGTACTTC. Protein product: CASSLGTGGSETQYF.

The chain recombines TRBV6-5 with TRBJ2-4, with D tentatively TRBD2 (6 bases). The CDR3 runs 16 residues. Germline-derived CDR1 and CDR2 are MNHEY and SVGAGI. V was trimmed by 0 bases and J by 1 base, leaving 10 bases between them. CDR3: CASSYSAGSAKNIQYF. The DNA of the CDR3 is TGTGCCAGCAGTTACTCGGCGGGGAGCGCCAAAAACATTCAGTACTTC.

The rearrangement links TRBV5-4 to TRBJ2-7; TRBD1 aligns across 10 bases. Germline V gene sequence: CDR1 SGHNT, CDR2 YYREEE (reference sequence). CDR3 length equals 14 residues. Trimming removed 4 bases from V and 6 bases from J; junction bases left unmatched: 7. The chain's CDR3 is CASSAGTGEGEQYF. The CDR3 DNA follows: TGTGCCAGCAGCGCCGGGACAGGGGAGGGCGAGCAGTACTTC.

As DNA, the CDR3 is TGTGCCAGCAGCCCGTCGAATTCACCCCTCCACTTT. Translation gives CASSPSNSPLHF. This rearrangement joins TRBV7-2 to TRBJ1-6; D is undetermined. The CDR3 sequence is 12 residues long. CDR1 and CDR2 from the germline V gene are SGHTA and FQGNSA. Trimming removed 5 bases at V and 7 bases at J, with 6 bases between.

This chain connects TRBV30 to TRBJ1-1, with 8 positions matching TRBD1. This CDR3 has 19 residues. The V gene's germline CDR1 is GTSNPN and CDR2 SVGIG (reference sequence). V dropped 5 bases and J dropped 1; count of bases not matched to a gene: 21. CDR3 in amino acids: CAWSYRSRGRMVENTEAFF. The CDR3 DNA is TGTGCCTGGTCCTATCGTTCCAGGGGGCGAATGGTTGAGAACACTGAAGCTTTCTTT.

This sequence joins TRBV9 and TRBJ2-5; 8 bases align to TRBD1. Germline loops: CDR1 SGDLS, CDR2 YYNGEE. Losses at the gene ends were 4 bases for V and 0 bases for J; bases not matched to a gene: 2. CDR3 length: 14 residues. In nucleotides, the CDR3 is TGTGCCAGCAGCCGGACAGGGCACCAAGAGACCCAGTACTTC. Translated: CASSRTGHQETQYF.

The genes are TRBV18 and TRBJ2-3; 10 nucleotides agree with TRBD2. The V segment lost 7 bases and the J segment 3 bases; nucleotides outside the gene matches: 7. The V gene's germline CDR1 is KGHSH and CDR2 LQKENI. The CDR3 totals 15 residues. The CDR3 sequence is CASLKLAGRTDTQYF. The CDR3 bases are TGTGCCAGCTTGAAACTAGCGGGACGGACAGATACGCAGTATTTT. Drawing the rest from reference TRBV18 and TRBJ2-3, the complete variable domain is NAGVMQNPRHLVRRRGQEARLRCSPMKGHSHVYWYRQLPEEGLKFMVYLQKENIIDESGMPKERFSAEFPKEGPSILRIQQVVRGDSAAYFCASLKLAGRTDTQYFGPGTRLTVL.

V gene TRBV28 combines with J gene TRBJ2-7; D perhaps matches TRBD2 (5 bases). V was shortened by 1 base and J by 4 bases, with 17 bases between the two germline ends. The CDR3 is 16 amino acids. Germline CDR1 reads MDHEN; CDR2 reads SYDVKM. The CDR3 DNA reads TGTGCCAGCAGTTTATTAGGCCCACCGGAGGATTACGAGCAGTACTTC. The encoded protein is CASSLLGPPEDYEQYF.

The chain couples TRBV10-3 to TRBJ1-5; D remains unclear. Germline V gene lookup returns CDR1 ENHRY and CDR2 SYGVKD. V lost 0 bases to trimming and J lost 5 bases, with 8 bases between them. This CDR3 contains 14 residues. This CDR3 reads CAISESISYQPQHF. The DNA of the CDR3 is TGTGCCATCAGTGAGTCAATAAGCTATCAGCCCCAGCATTTT.

This chain joins TRBV11-2 and TRBJ2-2; 7 bases match TRBD1. J lost 0 bases, V lost 3 bases, and 1 base had no gene match. Germline CDR1 is SGHAT and CDR2 is FQNNGV. This CDR3 spans 15 amino acids. CDR3: CASSFGQANTGELFF. The CDR3 coding sequence is TGTGCCAGCAGCTTCGGACAGGCGAACACCGGGGAGCTGTTTTTT.

This chain uses TRBV5-6 with TRBJ1-2; D may be TRBD1 (5 bases). Trimming took off 0 bases at V and 8 bases at J, with 17 bases between the two ends. The CDR3 runs to 15 residues. Germline CDR1 is SGHDT and CDR2 is YYEEEE. CDR3 in DNA: TGTGCCAGCAGCTTGGTTCGCTCAGGGCACGGGGGCTACACCTTC. This sequence encodes CASSLVRSGHGGYTF.

This chain uses TRBV14 with TRBJ2-7; the D is unclear. V was trimmed by 7 bases and J by 4 bases, leaving 14 bases between them. The CDR3 has 13 amino acids. Per the germline V gene, CDR1 is SGHDN and CDR2 is FVKESK. The CDR3 nucleotides read TGTGCCAGCAATCTAAGGAGAGGTTACGAGCAGTACTTC. Its translation is CASNLRRGYEQYF.

The chain joins TRBV6-5 to TRBJ1-6; D is possibly TRBD1 (6 bases). V lost 7 bases and J lost 8, with 18 bases in between. The CDR3 is 15 amino acids. The germline V gene encodes CDR1 MNHEY and CDR2 SVGAGI. CDR3 nucleotides: TGTGCCAGCATCTCCATCGCAGGGGCGGATTCACCCCTCCACTTT. Amino acid sequence: CASISIAGADSPLHF.

The rearrangement uses TRBV28 and TRBJ1-2, with D perhaps TRBD1 (5 bases). Germline V CDR1 and CDR2: MDHEN, SYDVKM. CDR3 length: 13 residues. V was trimmed by 9 bases and J by 4 bases, leaving 15 bases between them. CDR3 DNA: TGTGCCAGTCTCTCACAGGAGACCTATGGCTACACCTTC. Translation gives CASLSQETYGYTF.

This clone appeared a single time. The chain couples TRBV19 to TRBJ2-7, with D perhaps TRBD2 (6 bases). CDR3 size: 13 residues. V was cut by 5 bases and J by 2 bases, with 10 bases left in between. Germline V gene sequence: CDR1 LNHDA, CDR2 SQIVND (reference sequence). CDR3 amino acids: CASSAAGPYEQYF. The CDR3 DNA follows: TGTGCCAGTAGTGCAGCGGGCCCCTACGAGCAGTACTTC.

The chain carries TRBV27 and TRBJ1-6; D is uncertain. The CDR3 spans 14 residues. V lost 0 bases, J lost 7 bases, and 7 bases lay in between. CDR1 and CDR2 (germline): MNHEY, SMNVEV (reference sequence). DNA of the CDR3: TGTGCCAGCAGTTTATCCAGCGGGAATTCACCCCTCCACTTT. As protein: CASSLSSGNSPLHF.

V and J are TRBV15 and TRBJ2-1; 9 nucleotides line up with TRBD2. CDR1 is LNHNV, CDR2 YYDKDF, per germline (reference sequence). V was pared by 1 base and J by 8 bases, with 9 bases of the junction left unmatched. This CDR3 is built from 16 residues. This chain's CDR3 is CATSRGVAGVIDEQFF. DNA of the CDR3: TGTGCCACCAGCAGAGGGGTAGCGGGAGTGATCGATGAGCAGTTCTTC.

The rearrangement joins TRBV5-1 to TRBJ1-3, with 8 positions matching TRBD1. Trimming at V came to 2 bases and at J to 2 bases, leaving 0 bases not matched to a gene. There are 14 residues in the CDR3. The germline V gene encodes CDR1 SGHRS and CDR2 YFSETQ. CDR3 sequence reads: CASSLQGAGNTIYF. CDR3 DNA sequence: TGCGCCAGCAGCTTACAGGGGGCTGGAAACACCATATATTTT.

This clone came up a few times. The chain uses TRBV5-8 and TRBJ2-3; D is perhaps TRBD2 (6 bases). V shed 4 bases and J shed 3 bases, with 18 bases lying between them. The germline CDR1 and CDR2 sequences are SGHTS and YDEGEE. The CDR3 extends over 16 amino acids. The CDR3 reads CASSTGLTPPTDTQYF. CDR3 sequence (DNA): TGTGCCAGCAGCACGGGACTGACCCCCCCTACAGATACGCAGTATTTT.

The V and J genes are TRBV5-1 and TRBJ2-7; 10 nucleotides align to TRBD1. This CDR3 has 17 residues. Germline V CDR1 and CDR2: SGHRS, YFSETQ. Trimming took 0 bases from V and 4 from J; bases not matched to a gene: 10. For the CDR3, the DNA is TGCGCCAGCAGCTTGGAATCTGGACAGGGGGTGGGATACGAGCAGTACTTC. Residues: CASSLESGQGVGYEQYF.

As concerns this clone: Mismatch with germline at one junction end may stem from a read error. This chain joins TRBV5-6 and TRBJ2-3, with 9 bases that match TRBD2. Germline CDR1 and CDR2: SGHDT and YYEEEE. The CDR3 is 16 residues long. The CDR3 region is CARSLAGAGGTDTQYF. For the CDR3, the DNA is TGTGCCCGCAGCTTGGCGGGGGCGGGGGGGACAGATACGCAGTATTTT. The full variable domain, its missing parts supplied by reference TRBV5-6 and TRBJ2-3, is DAGVTQSPTHLIKTRGQQVTLRCSPKSGHDTVSWYQQALGQGPQFIFQYYEEEERQRGNFPDRFSGHQFPNYSSELNVNALLLGDSALYLCARSLAGAGGTDTQYFGPGTRLTVL.

CDR3 region: CASSRQLTGGTYEQYF. The CDR3 region has the DNA TGTGCCAGCAGCCGACAATTGACAGGGGGAACCTACGAGCAGTACTTC. The V gene is TRBV3-1 (or the pseudogene TRBV3-2), the J gene TRBJ2-7; 9 bases are shared with TRBD1. J lost 2 bases, V lost 4 bases, and 9 bases had no gene match. There are 16 residues in the CDR3. The germline V gene has CDR1 LGHDT and CDR2 YNNKEL (reference sequence).

The chain links TRBV7-8 to TRBJ2-5; D is possibly TRBD2 (5 bases). Germline-derived CDR1 and CDR2 are SGHVS and FQNEAQ. The V gene lost 2 bases and the J gene lost 7 bases, with 8 bases spanning the gap. The CDR3 consists of 12 residues. CDR3 DNA sequence: TGTGCCAGCAGCTTATCCCGGGGGACCCAGTACTTC. This sequence encodes CASSLSRGTQYF.

The rearrangement joins TRBV18 to TRBJ2-1; 10 bases align to TRBD2. Losses at the gene ends were 0 bases for V and 6 bases for J; bases not matched to a gene: 5. CDR3 size: 16 residues. Germline CDR1 KGHSH, CDR2 LQKENI. In DNA, the CDR3 is TGTGCCAGCTCACCACCGACTAGCGGGTCTCTCAATGAGCAGTTCTTC. Translation gives CASSPPTSGSLNEQFF.

J is TRBJ1-2 and V is TRBV4-3, with a weak D call TRBD1 (5 bases). Germline V gene lookup returns CDR1 LGHNA and CDR2 YSLEER. V lost 3 bases, J lost 2 bases, and 13 bases lay in between. CDR3 length equals 15 residues. Here the CDR3 DNA reads TGCGCCAGCAGCCACCAATCGGCAGGGAACTATGGCTACACCTTC. Amino acids: CASSHQSAGNYGYTF.

Only a few counts were recorded for this clone. The V gene is TRBV7-9, the J gene TRBJ2-2, with 10 bases lining up with TRBD1. The germline CDR1 and CDR2 sequences are SEHNR and FQNEAQ (reference sequence). V was clipped by 5 bases and J by 7 bases; unmatched bases: 7. This CDR3 contains 15 residues. CDR3 nucleotide sequence: TGTGCCAGCAGCCCATCGGGACAGGGGATCGGGGAGCTGTTTTTT. This translates into CASSPSGQGIGELFF.

The chain has TRBV4-3 and TRBJ1-6; D gene ambiguous. Between the trimmed V and J ends, which lost 1 base and 1 base, there was a span of 11 bases. The V gene's germline CDR1 is LGHNA and CDR2 YSLEER. This CDR3 is built from 17 residues. CDR3 DNA sequence: TGCGCCAGCAGCCAAGGGAATGGGAGGTCCTATAATTCACCCCTCCACTTT. It yields the protein CASSQGNGRSYNSPLHF.

The chain has TRBV11-1 and TRBJ2-7, with D maybe TRBD1 (6 bases). Germline-derived CDR1 and CDR2 are SGHAT and FQDESV (reference sequence). The V and J ends lost 5 bases and 4 bases respectively, with 9 bases between them. This CDR3 is built from 12 residues. For the CDR3, the DNA is TGTGCCAGCAGCGCACAGGGATACGAGCAGTACTTC. Encoded protein: CASSAQGYEQYF.